This passage covers 9 T cell receptor beta chains from one sample sequenced in a study of response to subunit inactivated influenza vaccine. TCRdb reprocessed the RT-PCR reads with MiXCR, giving one entry per CDR3 protein. Of more than 400,000 distinct CDR3 sequences detected, more than 7% appear once; the ten largest clones hold about an eighth. The material was PBMCs from blood, obtained less than 30 months after vaccination. The receptors originated from a man in his fifties or sixties who received an inactivated influenza vaccine.

CDR3 sequence: CASSRTSNQPQHF. CDR3 coding DNA: TGTGCCAGCAGCCGGACTAGCAATCAGCCCCAGCATTTT. The chain is built from TRBV3-1 and TRBJ1-5; D unclear. The CDR3 runs to 13 residues. The V and J ends lost 4 bases and 0 bases respectively, with 4 bases between them. Looked up from germline, CDR1 is LGHDT and CDR2 is YNNKEL (reference sequence).

In this sample, this clonotype turned up many times. The V call is TRBV7-9, the J call TRBJ2-1, with D uncertain. This CDR3 region has 11 residues. Trimming took 7 bases from V and 10 from J, leaving 11 bases between them. The germline V gene encodes CDR1 SEHNR and CDR2 FQNEAQ (reference sequence). CDR3 bases: TGTGCCAGCAAGATAGCCCGCGAGCAGTTCTTC. It encodes CASKIAREQFF. Based on the CDR3 plus reference TRBV7-9 and TRBJ2-1, the full variable domain is DTGVSQNPRHKITKRGQNVTFRCDPISEHNRLYWYRQTLGQGPEFLTYFQNEAQLEKSRLLSDRFSAERPKGSFSTLEIQRTEQGDSAMYLCASKIAREQFFGPGTRLTVL.

CDR3 protein: CASSFQGILSGELFF. For the CDR3, the DNA is TGTGCCAGCAGTTTCCAGGGGATTCTATCCGGGGAGCTGTTTTTT. The rearrangement joins TRBV27 to TRBJ2-2; the D gene is possibly TRBD1 (6 bases). The CDR3 runs to 15 residues. Trimming left V 3 bases short and J 6 bases short, with 14 bases between. The germline V gene has CDR1 MNHEY and CDR2 SMNVEV (reference sequence).

This clonotype was detected only a few times. The chain uses TRBV11-2 and TRBJ2-2, with TRBD1 matching over 8 bases. Losses at the gene ends were 5 bases for V and 4 bases for J; bases not matched to a gene: 9. CDR1 is SGHAT, CDR2 FQNNGV, per germline. The CDR3 is 16 residues long. The CDR3 DNA follows: TGTGCCAGCAGCCCACGGACAGGGCCCAGCACCGGGGAGCTGTTTTTT. Protein sequence: CASSPRTGPSTGELFF.

This clonotype was seen many times. The chain joins TRBV5-6 to TRBJ1-1; 7 bases are shared with TRBD1. This CDR3 has 16 amino acids. Losses at the gene ends were 4 bases for V and 2 bases for J; bases not matched to a gene: 11. Germline CDR1 reads SGHDT; CDR2 reads YYEEEE. The CDR3 sequence is CASSPLMRTGNTEAFF. The CDR3 bases are TGTGCCAGCAGCCCTCTAATGAGGACAGGCAACACTGAAGCTTTCTTT.

V and J are TRBV7-9 and TRBJ2-5, with a tentative D call TRBD2 (6 bases). V was cut by 3 bases and J by 4 bases, with 9 bases left in between. The germline gives CDR1 SEHNR, CDR2 FQNEAQ (reference sequence). The CDR3 runs 13 residues. In DNA form, the CDR3 reads TGTGCCAGCAGCTTCAATAGCGGAGAGACCCAGTACTTC. Translated, it gives CASSFNSGETQYF.

In this sample, this clonotype turned up many times. The chain employs TRBV19 and TRBJ2-2; D gene ambiguous. The CDR3 is made up of 15 amino acids. The V end was cut by 4 bases, the J end by 4 bases, with 13 bases between. Germline V gives CDR1 LNHDA, CDR2 SQIVND (reference sequence). The chain's CDR3 is CASSNPLVSTGELFF. The DNA for the CDR3 is TGTGCCAGTAGTAACCCTTTGGTCAGCACCGGGGAGCTGTTTTTT.

The CDR3, as DNA: TGTGCCAGCTCACCAATGCAGGGAGGGCAAGAGACCCAGTACTTC. Its protein product is CASSPMQGGQETQYF. The chain couples TRBV18 to TRBJ2-5; TRBD2 aligns across 7 bases. The CDR3 loop spans 15 amino acids. Germline-derived CDR1 and CDR2 are KGHSH and LQKENI. J gave up 2 bases and V 2 bases, and 5 bases lay outside the gene matches.

The rearrangement links TRBV9 to TRBJ2-5, with D perhaps TRBD2 (5 bases). From germline, CDR1 is SGDLS and CDR2 YYNGEE. The length of the CDR3 is 14 residues. V was pared by 1 base and J by 5 bases, with 12 bases between. CDR3: CASSVLPSRETQYF. CDR3 DNA sequence: TGTGCCAGCAGCGTACTACCTAGCAGGGAGACCCAGTACTTC. Drawing the rest from reference TRBV9 and TRBJ2-5, the complete variable domain is DSGVTQTPKHLITATGQRVTLRCSPRSGDLSVYWYQQSLDQGLQFLIQYYNGEERAKGNILERFSAQQFPDLHSELNLSSLELGDSALYFCASSVLPSRETQYFGPGTRLLVL.